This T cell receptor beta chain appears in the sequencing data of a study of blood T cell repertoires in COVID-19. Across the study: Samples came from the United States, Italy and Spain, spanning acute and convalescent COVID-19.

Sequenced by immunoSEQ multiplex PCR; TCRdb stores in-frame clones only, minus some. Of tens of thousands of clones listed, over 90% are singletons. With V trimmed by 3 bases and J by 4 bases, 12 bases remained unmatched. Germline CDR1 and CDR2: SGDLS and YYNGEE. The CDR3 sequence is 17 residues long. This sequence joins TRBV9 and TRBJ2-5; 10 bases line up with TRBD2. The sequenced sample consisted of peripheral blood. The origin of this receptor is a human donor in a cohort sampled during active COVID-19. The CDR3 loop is CASSAPEGAGGRETQYF. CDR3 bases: TGTGCCAGCAGCGCGCCGGAGGGAGCGGGAGGGAGAGAGACCCAGTACTTC.